This T cell receptor beta chain was documented in a study of T cells in Graves' hyperthyroidism and ophthalmopathy. This clonotype was picked up many times. There were TCR beta CDR3 regions amplified from RNA transcripts. HTBI primers were the set used in a first-round RT-PCR of the TCR CDR3. TCRdb fed the multiplex PCR reads into MiXCR, producing one record per CDR3 protein. The table records some 560,000 distinct CDR3 sequences, 15% to 19% of them present only once. Isolation of PBMCs was performed on about 10 ml fresh peripheral blood. V was clipped by 0 bases and J by 5 bases, with 11 bases between them. Germline loops: CDR1 LGHNA, CDR2 YSLEER. This CDR3 contains 15 residues.

Source material: blood. J is TRBJ2-1 and V is TRBV4-3; D may be TRBD1 (6 bases). The TCR sequence derives from a woman younger than 45 with Graves' hyperthyroidism. CDR3 nucleotides: TGCGCCAGCAGCCAAGATCTGGACAGTCACAATGAGCAGTTCTTC. Translating gives CASSQDLDSHNEQFF.